This T cell receptor (beta chain) was sequenced for a study of CD8+ T cells in alopecia areata. Points on this clone: Its antigen is as yet unknown.

Between the trimmed V and J ends, which lost 1 base and 4 bases, there was a span of 11 bases. CDR3 size: 15 residues. The germline gives CDR1 SEHNR, CDR2 FQNEAQ (reference sequence). Findings and limits, study-wide: Many expanded lesional clones persisted in scalp and blood during tofacitinib.

TCR sequencing used cDNA made by reverse transcription of extracted RNA. Profiled with immunoSEQ multiplex PCR; TCRdb holds only in-frame clones, not every one. The sample yields 110,000 or so clones, 55% to 60% seen once. As for treatment: oral pan-JAK inhibitor, 5-10 mg twice daily. This sequence was found in a human donor with alopecia areata. J is TRBJ1-5 and V is TRBV7-9, with D unresolved. The material sequenced was CD4+ T cells sorted from blood, taken at week 24, from a patient treated with tofacitinib. The CDR3 sequence: CASSLGAGVNQPQHF. CDR3 nucleotide sequence: TGTGCCAGCAGCTTAGGCGCTGGAGTTAATCAGCCCCAGCATTTT.